These 24 T cell receptor beta chains came from one sample sequenced in a study of T cells after yellow fever vaccination (dated by TCRdb to between 2017 and 2020). Receptor amplification or capture employed 5' RACE. TCRdb records Illumina NovaSeq 6000 as the sequencer. TCRdb reworked the public reads: Q25 trimming with fastp, MiXCR clone assembly, productive beta chains retained. Rows matching on CDR3 protein sequence are summarized as one entry with the most common DNA and genes. Recorded for this sample are more than 200,000 distinct CDR3 sequences; roughly 3.5% of them occurred a single time. The top ten clonotypes cover about 19% of the sample. This specimen's treatment or condition label, interpreted: live attenuated yellow fever vaccine strain. This specimen was PBMCs, taken 15 days after the yellow fever booster vaccination. The receptors come from a man aged 18-30 years who received the YFV17D yellow fever vaccine.

In its sample, this clonotype was seen a few times. CDR3 sequence: CSARGNNQPQHF. DNA of the CDR3: TGCAGTGCTAGAGGGAACAATCAGCCCCAGCATTTT. The gene calls are TRBV20-1 and TRBJ1-5; D not certain. The CDR3 totals 12 residues. Germline V CDR1 and CDR2: DFQATT, SNEGSKA (reference sequence). The V end was cut by 1 base, the J end by 3 bases, with 4 bases between.

A few counts support this clonotype. The rearrangement links TRBV20-1 to TRBJ1-5; D remains ambiguous. The V gene lost 3 bases and the J gene lost 4 bases, with 7 bases spanning the gap. The CDR3 is made up of 12 amino acids. From germline, CDR1 is DFQATT and CDR2 SNEGSKA (reference sequence). In nucleotides, the CDR3 is TGCAGTGCTAGTAGCCAGAATCAGCCCCAGCATTTT. It codes for CSASSQNQPQHF.

A few counts support this clonotype. The chain carries TRBV3-1 and TRBJ1-1; D ambiguous. CDR1 is LGHDT, CDR2 YNNKEL, per germline (reference sequence). V was cut by 4 bases and J by 0 bases, with 18 bases left in between. This CDR3 has 17 residues. The CDR3 DNA follows: TGTGCCAGCAGCCCTTCGGGAGAAAACCCCTTGAACACTGAAGCTTTCTTT. This sequence encodes CASSPSGENPLNTEAFF.

This clonotype was recorded at least ten times. The chain has TRBV2 and TRBJ1-5, with TRBD1 matching 9 bases. Germline CDR1 is SNHLY and CDR2 is FYNNEI. The CDR3 loop spans 15 amino acids. J lost 5 bases, V lost 6 bases, and 8 bases had no gene match. The CDR3 DNA reads TGTGCCAGCAGCGAACAGGGGGCGCGTGATCAGCCCCAGCATTTT. It is translated as CASSEQGARDQPQHF.

At least ten counts were recorded for this clonotype. The J gene is TRBJ2-3, the V gene TRBV6-5, with 11 bases matching TRBD2. J gave up 4 bases and V 0 bases, and 3 bases lay outside the gene matches. Germline assignment: CDR1 MNHEY and CDR2 SVGAGI. The CDR3 has 16 residues. The CDR3 DNA reads as TGTGCCAGCAGTTACTCGTTTAGCGGGGGGGCAGATACGCAGTATTTT. Translating it yields CASSYSFSGGADTQYF.

This clonotype was counted at least ten times. The rearrangement links TRBV7-2 to TRBJ1-2, with 8 bases that match TRBD1. The CDR3 length is 14 residues. In germline, CDR1 is SGHTA, CDR2 FQGNSA. The trim removed 7 bases at V and 8 bases at J, leaving 12 bases unmatched. In DNA, the CDR3 is TGTGCCAGCACAGGACAGGGCGCTGGGGGAGGCTACACCTTC. This gives the protein CASTGQGAGGGYTF.

This clonotype occurred many times. V and J are TRBV2 and TRBJ2-1; D is possibly TRBD2 (5 bases). The CDR3 contains 15 residues. Trimming cost V 9 bases and J 0 bases, with 15 bases left between them. Germline V gene lookup returns CDR1 SNHLY and CDR2 FYNNEI. The CDR3 spells CASKEGRSSYNEQFF. CDR3 DNA: TGTGCCAGTAAAGAGGGCAGGAGCTCCTACAATGAGCAGTTCTTC.

This clonotype was seen at least ten times. The chain joins TRBV7-2 to TRBJ2-5; 10 nucleotides agree with TRBD2. In germline, CDR1 is SGHTA, CDR2 FQGNSA. V dropped 1 base and J dropped 4; count of bases not matched to a gene: 3. The CDR3 is 15 amino acids. DNA for the CDR3: TGTGCCAGCAGCTTAGGCTCTAGCGGGGGAGAGACCCAGTACTTC. Its protein product is CASSLGSSGGETQYF.

This clonotype was counted many times. For the CDR3, the DNA is TGTGCCATCAGGGAAAGGGACAGTCCTATCTCTGGAAACACCATATATTTT. It specifies CAIRERDSPISGNTIYF. V usage is TRBV10-3 and J usage is TRBJ1-3; 7 nucleotides agree with TRBD1. The V and J ends lost 6 bases and 0 bases, in that order; junction bases with no gene match: 11. Germline V gives CDR1 ENHRY, CDR2 SYGVKD. The CDR3 is made up of 17 amino acids.

In this sample, this clonotype turned up many times. V gene TRBV5-1 combines with J gene TRBJ1-1; D unresolved. Trimming cost V 4 bases and J 2 bases, with 12 bases left between them. The CDR3 sequence is 14 residues long. The germline CDR1 and CDR2 sequences are SGHRS and YFSETQ. The CDR3 DNA reads TGCGCCAGCAGCGTCAGGAACTCCAACACTGAAGCTTTCTTT. The encoded protein is CASSVRNSNTEAFF.

This clonotype showed up many times. This rearrangement joins TRBV6-5 to TRBJ1-6; perhaps TRBD1 as D (5 bases). In germline, CDR1 is MNHEY, CDR2 SVGAGI. CDR3 length equals 15 residues. The germline V and J ends were trimmed by 6 bases and 10 bases, with 19 bases remaining between them. CDR3: CASRATTGVGSPLHF. In DNA, the CDR3 is TGTGCCAGCAGGGCCACTACAGGAGTAGGGTCACCCCTCCACTTT.

The chain is built from TRBV4-1 and TRBJ2-7; D gene ambiguous. Trimming took off 4 bases at V and 3 bases at J, with 13 bases between the two ends. CDR3 length: 14 amino acids. Per germline, CDR1 MGHRA and CDR2 YSYEKL. The CDR3 sequence is CASSPRTGSYEQYV. CDR3 coding DNA: TGCGCCAGCAGCCCCCGAACGGGCAGCTACGAGCAGTACGTC.

This clonotype was seen many times. This chain joins TRBV20-1 and TRBJ2-1; D is tentatively TRBD1 or TRBD2 (6 bases each). V was trimmed by 5 bases and J by 3 bases, leaving 17 bases between them. The CDR3 is made up of 15 amino acids. CDR1 is DFQATT, CDR2 SNEGSKA, per germline (reference sequence). The CDR3 DNA sequence: TGCAGTGCTCCCTGGTCGGGGGCGAGCTACAATGAGCAGTTCTTC. It yields the protein CSAPWSGASYNEQFF.

This clonotype was found many times. The chain links TRBV5-1 to TRBJ2-1; D gene unclear. Germline loops: CDR1 SGHRS, CDR2 YFSETQ. V lost 2 bases and J 1 base, leaving 16 bases between the germline ends. The CDR3 totals 17 residues. The CDR3 loop reads CASSLDAVSLSYNEQFF. CDR3 nucleotides: TGCGCCAGCAGCTTAGATGCGGTCTCGTTGTCCTACAATGAGCAGTTCTTC.

Ten or more counts support this clonotype. The J gene is TRBJ1-4, the V gene TRBV29-1, with D tentatively TRBD1 (5 bases). Trimming shortened V by 4 bases and J by 7 bases, and 10 bases separated the two germline ends. The germline CDR1 and CDR2 sequences are SQVTM and ANQGSEA. The CDR3 is 12 residues long. The DNA for the CDR3 is TGCAGCGTTGGTGGCGGGACTGAAAAACTGTTTTTT. Its translation is CSVGGGTEKLFF.

This clonotype came up many times. The rearrangement joins TRBV7-6 to TRBJ2-3; tentative D call: TRBD2 (6 bases). V was pared by 1 base and J by 2 bases, with 13 bases between. CDR1 and CDR2 from the germline V gene are SGHVS and FNYEAQ. The CDR3 length is 16 residues. The CDR3 region is CASSLGTGLTTDTQYF. CDR3 DNA: TGTGCCAGCAGCTTAGGAACGGGACTTACCACAGATACGCAGTATTTT. Full variable domain (outside the CDR3, taken from reference TRBV7-6 and TRBJ2-3): GAGVSQSPRYKVTKRGQDVALRCDPISGHVSLYWYRQALGQGPEFLTYFNYEAQQDKSGLPNDRFSAERPEGSISTLTIQRTEQRDSAMYRCASSLGTGLTTDTQYFGPGTRLTVL.

There are many counts of this clonotype. The chain is built from TRBV28 and TRBJ1-2; the D gene is possibly TRBD1 (5 bases). The V end was cut by 3 bases, the J end by 8 bases, with 13 bases between. CDR1 and CDR2 (germline): MDHEN, SYDVKM. This CDR3 is built from 13 residues. CDR3 in DNA: TGTGCCAGCAGTTTGATGGGGCAAAGCGGCTACACCTTC. It specifies CASSLMGQSGYTF.

Only a few counts were recorded for this clonotype. This chain uses TRBV3-1 with TRBJ2-3; D possibly matches TRBD1 or TRBD2 (6 bases each). The CDR3 is 14 amino acids. Trimming removed 0 bases from V and 10 bases from J, with 14 bases in between. Looked up from germline, CDR1 is LGHDT and CDR2 is YNNKEL (reference sequence). The CDR3 protein is CASSQEGGGTSQYF. Written as DNA, the CDR3 is TGTGCCAGCAGCCAAGAGGGAGGCGGGACATCGCAGTATTTT.

This clonotype was counted ten times or more. V and J are TRBV5-1 and TRBJ2-3; D gene ambiguous. V lost 5 bases and J lost 6, with 19 bases in between. The germline V gene encodes CDR1 SGHRS and CDR2 YFSETQ. CDR3 length: 15 residues. CDR3 region: CASRRPGPDPDTQYF. The CDR3 DNA reads TGCGCCAGCAGACGACCGGGCCCCGACCCGGATACGCAGTATTTT.

This clonotype was counted many times. The rearrangement links TRBV7-2 to TRBJ2-7, with 10 bases lining up with TRBD1. The J segment lost 1 base and the V segment lost 2 bases, leaving 5 bases of the junction unmatched. Germline CDR1 reads SGHTA; CDR2 reads FQGNSA. CDR3 length: 16 residues. CDR3 protein: CASSLRRDRGSYEQYF. The CDR3 nucleotides read TGTGCCAGCAGCTTACGTAGGGACAGGGGATCCTACGAGCAGTACTTC.

In this sample, this clonotype turned up many times. The CDR3 protein is CASSLAGSGGFGNTIYF. In DNA form, the CDR3 reads TGCGCCAGCAGCTTGGCCGGATCGGGGGGTTTTGGAAACACCATATATTTT. J is TRBJ1-3 and V is TRBV5-1, with D tentatively TRBD1 (5 bases). Trimming removed 0 bases from V and 3 bases from J, with 16 bases in between. This CDR3 comprises 17 residues. From germline, CDR1 is SGHRS and CDR2 YFSETQ.

At least ten counts were recorded for this clonotype. The chain joins TRBV12-3 or TRBV12-4 to TRBJ1-2, with a weak D call TRBD1 (5 bases). The CDR3 is 13 amino acids. Trimming pared 3 bases from V and 7 bases from J, leaving 12 bases between. The chain's CDR3 is CASSFSAGTGYTF. The CDR3 DNA follows: TGTGCCAGCAGTTTTTCAGCAGGGACTGGCTACACCTTC.

This clonotype came up many times. The genes are TRBV19 and TRBJ1-1; weak D call: TRBD1 (6 bases). Germline V gene data show CDR1 as LNHDA and CDR2 as SQIVND (reference sequence). V lost 6 bases to trimming and J lost 1 base, with 9 bases between them. The CDR3 is 13 amino acids. CDR3 protein: CASRGQPNTEAFF. The CDR3 DNA is TGTGCCAGTAGAGGACAGCCGAACACTGAAGCTTTCTTT.

This clonotype was detected ten times or more. The chain couples TRBV24-1 to TRBJ1-5; D call uncertain. Trimming pared 5 bases from V and 7 bases from J, leaving 17 bases between. Germline CDR1 and CDR2: KGHDR and SFDVKD. The CDR3 is 15 amino acids. DNA of the CDR3: TGTGCCACCAGTGCCCCCCCGGCCGGAGTGCAGCCCCAGCATTTT. Protein: CATSAPPAGVQPQHF.